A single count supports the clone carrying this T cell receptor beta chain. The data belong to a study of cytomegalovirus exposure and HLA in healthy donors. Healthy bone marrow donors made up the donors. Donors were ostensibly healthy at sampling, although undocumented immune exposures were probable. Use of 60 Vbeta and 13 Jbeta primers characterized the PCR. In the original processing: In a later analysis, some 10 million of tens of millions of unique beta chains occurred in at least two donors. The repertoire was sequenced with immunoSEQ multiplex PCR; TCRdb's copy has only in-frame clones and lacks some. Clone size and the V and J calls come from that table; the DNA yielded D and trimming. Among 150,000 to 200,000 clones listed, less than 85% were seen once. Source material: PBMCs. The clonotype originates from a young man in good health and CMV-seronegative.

The chain's CDR3 is CASSRQGAFADTQYF. CDR3 DNA: TGTGCCAGCAGTCGACAGGGGGCTTTTGCAGATACGCAGTATTTT. The chain joins TRBV6-1 to TRBJ2-3, with 10 bases identical to TRBD1. V dropped 5 bases and J dropped 4; count of bases not matched to a gene: 6. CDR1 and CDR2 (germline): MNHNS, SASEGT. The CDR3 consists of 15 residues.